Listed here are 21 T cell receptor beta chains from one sample, sequenced in a study of shared clonotypes between healthy human individuals. Sequencing was performed with immunoSEQ multiplex PCR; in TCRdb, only in-frame clones are kept and a portion is missing. The sample holds approximately 480,000 clones, 60% to 80% seen once. Sequencing was done on a sample of PBMCs. These receptors all stem from a woman in her thirties or forties in good health. Some clones in this sample may be carry-over from other donors' samples.

CDR3 bases: TGCGCCAGCAGCCAAGCGGCGGGGGACTACTACCGGGCCCAGTACTTC. Amino acid sequence: CASSQAAGDYYRAQYF. V gene TRBV4-1 combines with J gene TRBJ2-5; TRBD2 matches 7 bases. Germline values: CDR1 MGHRA, CDR2 YSYEKL. Trimming cost V 1 base and J 9 bases; bases outside gene matches: 14. The CDR3 extends over 16 amino acids.

In the case of this clone: A much larger clone sits a single nucleotide away, making a read error possible. The chain recombines TRBV2 with TRBJ2-7; no clear D. V was pared by 4 bases and J by 0 bases, with 1 base between. The germline V gene has CDR1 SNHLY and CDR2 FYNNEI. The CDR3 extends over 11 amino acids. CDR3 sequence reads: CASSASYEQYF. In DNA, the CDR3 is TGTGCCAGCAGTGCCTCCTACGAGCAGTACTTC.

The rearrangement uses TRBV19 and TRBJ2-3, with D possibly being TRBD1 (5 bases). The CDR3 consists of 12 residues. CDR1 LNHDA and CDR2 SQIVND come from the germline V gene (reference sequence). V was cut by 6 bases and J by 3 bases, with 7 bases left in between. CDR3 DNA sequence: TGTGCCAGTAGCAGGGAAACAGATACGCAGTATTTT. It encodes CASSRETDTQYF. The full variable domain, rest sourced from reference TRBV19 and TRBJ2-3, is DGGITQSPKYLFRKEGQNVTLSCEQNLNHDAMYWYRQDPGQGLRLIYYSQIVNDFQKGDIAEGYSVSREKKESFPLTVTSAQKNPTAFYLCASSRETDTQYFGPGTRLTVL.

The J gene is TRBJ2-7, the V gene TRBV21-1; the listed D gene, TRBD1, was not tested against the DNA. TRBV21-1 is noted as a pseudogene. This CDR3 is built from 16 residues. The chain's CDR3 is CASSKALFTGSYEQYF. The CDR3 coding sequence is TGTGCCAGCAGCAAAGCGCTTTTCACAGGCTCCTACGAGCAGTACTTC.

The rearrangement joins TRBV7-3 to TRBJ2-5, with D perhaps matching TRBD1 (5 bases). Germline-derived CDR1 and CDR2 are SGHTA and FQGTGA. Trimming stripped 3 bases from V and 4 bases from J, with 9 bases between. The CDR3 length is 13 residues. In DNA, the CDR3 is TGTGCCAGCAGCTTCAACCAGGGAGAGACCCAGTACTTC. Translation: CASSFNQGETQYF.

This rearrangement joins TRBV7-2 to TRBJ1-3; TRBD1 might be the D (5 bases). The length of the CDR3 is 15 residues. V was clipped by 1 base and J by 1 base, with 8 bases between them. The germline CDR1 and CDR2 sequences are SGHTA and FQGNSA. CDR3 coding DNA: TGTGCCAGCAGCTTAGTGTCAGGGTCTGGAAACACCATATATTTT. It encodes CASSLVSGSGNTIYF.

J is TRBJ2-2 and V is TRBV30; D is possibly TRBD1 or TRBD2 (6 bases each). V lost 4 bases and J 2 bases, leaving 11 bases between the germline ends. CDR1 is GTSNPN, CDR2 SVGIG, per germline (reference sequence). This CDR3 comprises 14 residues. CDR3 coding DNA: TGTGCCTGGAATCGGGGGCCTAACACCGGGGAGCTGTTTTTT. Amino acid sequence: CAWNRGPNTGELFF.

This clone is a singleton in its sample. The chain is built from TRBV27 and TRBJ2-7; 7 bases line up with TRBD1. V was clipped by 4 bases and J by 2 bases; unmatched bases: 5. The CDR3 extends over 14 amino acids. The germline CDR1 and CDR2 sequences are MNHEY and SMNVEV (reference sequence). The CDR3 loop is CASSWDSSAYEQYF. CDR3 bases: TGTGCCAGCAGTTGGGACAGTTCGGCCTACGAGCAGTACTTC.

Concerning this clone itself: One end of the junction is discordant with germline, which a read error may explain. This same CDR3 is encoded by further DNA sequences in the sample. This chain joins TRBV19 and TRBJ1-4, with a weak D call TRBD1 (5 bases). The CDR3 has 13 amino acids. The V gene's germline CDR1 is LNHDA and CDR2 SQIVND (reference sequence). Here the CDR3 reads CASSPYRSGKLFF. CDR3 nucleotide sequence: TGCGCCAGTAGTCCATACAGGAGCGGAAAACTGTTTTTT.

The gene calls are TRBV27 and TRBJ2-3; possibly TRBD2 for D (6 bases). Per the germline V gene, CDR1 is MNHEY and CDR2 is SMNVEV (reference sequence). This CDR3 has 15 amino acids. The ends were cut back, 6 bases at V and 0 bases at J, with 13 bases in the middle. The CDR3 loop is CASSRGTYSTDTQYF. The DNA for the CDR3 is TGTGCCAGCAGCCGCGGGACTTATAGCACAGATACGCAGTATTTT.

This chain links TRBV15 with TRBJ2-5; D might be TRBD2 (7 bases). Germline CDR1 LNHNV, CDR2 YYDKDF (reference sequence). The CDR3 runs to 19 residues. V gave up 0 bases and J gave up 2 bases, with 22 bases separating them. CDR3 loop: CATSRETNAGAGEQETQYF. The CDR3 region has the DNA TGTGCCACCAGCAGAGAGACCAACGCGGGGGCGGGGGAACAAGAGACCCAGTACTTC.

The gene calls are TRBV7-8 and TRBJ1-5; TRBD1 might be the D (5 bases). V lost 5 bases and J 4 bases, leaving 9 bases between the germline ends. This CDR3 is built from 13 residues. The germline gives CDR1 SGHVS, CDR2 FQNEAQ. The DNA for the CDR3 is TGTGCCAGCAGCGCAGACAGAAATCAGCCCCAGCATTTT. This sequence encodes CASSADRNQPQHF.

The genes are TRBV5-6 and TRBJ1-2; D call uncertain. Germline V gene data show CDR1 as SGHDT and CDR2 as YYEEEE. This CDR3 region has 15 residues. V dropped 1 base and J dropped 2 bases, with 12 bases sitting between them. Written as DNA, the CDR3 is TGTGCCAGCAGCTTGTTCCCCGGATCGAACTATGGCTACACCTTC. Encoded protein: CASSLFPGSNYGYTF.

The chain links TRBV5-4 to TRBJ2-7, with 13 bases identical to TRBD2. The J segment lost 1 base and the V segment lost 2 bases, leaving 3 bases of the junction unmatched. Germline CDR1 SGHNT, CDR2 YYREEE (reference sequence). The CDR3 is 16 residues long. CDR3 coding DNA: TGTGCCAGCAGCTTTCCGGGACTAGCGGGGTCCTACGAGCAGTACTTC. This codes for CASSFPGLAGSYEQYF. Variable domain in full (rest from reference TRBV5-4 and TRBJ2-7): ETGVTQSPTHLIKTRGQQVTLRCSSQSGHNTVSWYQQALGQGPQFIFQYYREEENGRGNFPPRFSGLQFPNYSSELNVNALELDDSALYLCASSFPGLAGSYEQYFGPGTRLTVT.

V is TRBV6-5 and J is TRBJ2-1; D gene unclear. With 0 bases removed from V and 5 bases from J, the gap between germline ends came to 5 bases. CDR3 length: 13 amino acids. CDR1 is MNHEY, CDR2 SVGAGI, per germline. CDR3: CASSYSLDNEQFF. The CDR3 coding sequence is TGTGCCAGCAGTTACTCCCTAGACAATGAGCAGTTCTTC.

This chain connects TRBV28 to TRBJ1-1; TRBD1 is a possible D gene (5 bases). Between the trimmed V and J ends, which lost 7 bases and 3 bases, there was a span of 18 bases. The CDR3 spans 15 residues. The germline gives CDR1 MDHEN, CDR2 SYDVKM. This CDR3 reads CASIMGGVRYTEAFF. In DNA, the CDR3 is TGTGCCAGCATTATGGGGGGGGTTCGGTACACTGAAGCTTTCTTT.

This clone was observed once. This sequence joins TRBV5-1 and TRBJ2-3; TRBD2 might be the D (5 bases). V gave up 6 bases and J gave up 0 bases, with 8 bases separating them. Germline CDR1 and CDR2: SGHRS and YFSETQ. The CDR3 has 13 residues. CDR3 sequence: CASKEVSTDTQYF. CDR3 DNA: TGCGCCAGCAAGGAGGTTAGCACAGATACGCAGTATTTT.

The V gene is TRBV14, the J gene TRBJ2-5; tentative D call: TRBD2 (5 bases). Near its end, the DNA agrees better with TRBJ2-7, so the J call may be wrong. Germline V CDR1 and CDR2: SGHDN, FVKESK. The CDR3 totals 17 residues. This CDR3 reads CASSQGRGKESSYEQYF. The CDR3 DNA follows: TGTGCCAGCAGCCAAGGTCGGGGAAAGGAGAGCTCCTACGAGCAGTACTTC.

In the case of this clone: One end of the junction varies from germline; a read error may be responsible. Other DNA sequences in this sample translate to the same CDR3. The chain is built from TRBV30 and TRBJ1-2; D unresolved. CDR1 GTSNPN and CDR2 SVGIG come from the germline V gene (reference sequence). The CDR3 runs to 14 residues. Written as DNA, the CDR3 is TGTGCCTGGTCCCCTGCAGTCACTAACTACGGCTACACCTTC. Translating it yields CAWSPAVTNYGYTF.

The V gene is TRBV7-3, the J gene TRBJ2-2; 9 bases align to TRBD2. V shed 2 bases and J 1 base; nucleotides not matched to a gene: 5. Germline CDR1 SGHTA, CDR2 FQGTGA. The CDR3 loop spans 17 amino acids. The CDR3 nucleotides read TGTGCCAGCAGCTTAGAATTGACTAGCGGGAACACCGGGGAGCTGTTTTTT. It encodes CASSLELTSGNTGELFF.

This clone was observed a single time. J is TRBJ2-1 and V is TRBV7-3, with TRBD1 as a possible D gene (5 bases). Looked up from germline, CDR1 is SGHTA and CDR2 is FQGTGA. The CDR3 sequence is 15 residues long. Deletions cut 5 bases from V and 1 base from J, with 12 bases between. The CDR3 sequence: CASSTQGTSYNEQFF. The DNA of the CDR3 is TGTGCCAGCAGCACCCAGGGTACATCCTACAATGAGCAGTTCTTC.